Listed here are 10 T cell receptor beta chains from one sample, sequenced in a study of blood T cell repertoires in COVID-19. TCRdb's copy holds only in-frame clones and misses some; the assay was immunoSEQ multiplex PCR. Of 55,000 to 70,000 clones listed, about 86% were seen once; the top ten hold 4.1%. Sequences were obtained from peripheral blood. The receptors shown here come from a man aged 45-60 years with acute or convalescent COVID-19.

This clone was observed a handful of times. This chain joins TRBV5-1 and TRBJ2-4, with 10 bases lining up with TRBD1. Germline-derived CDR1 and CDR2 are SGHRS and YFSETQ. Germline trimming cut 3 bases from V and 5 bases from J; bases unmatched to any gene: 5. CDR3 length: 15 amino acids. The CDR3 coding sequence is TGCGCCAGCAGCTGGGCCGGGACAGGGGAAAACATTCAGTACTTC. Encoded protein: CASSWAGTGENIQYF. The variable domain in full, completed from reference TRBV5-1 and TRBJ2-4, reads KAGVTQTPRYLIKTRGQQVTLSCSPISGHRSVSWYQQTPGQGLQFLFEYFSETQRNKGNFPGRFSGRQFSNSRSEMNVSTLELGDSALYLCASSWAGTGENIQYFGAGTRLSVL.

The chain employs TRBV2 and TRBJ2-2; D is unresolved. The CDR3 length is 14 residues. Deletions cut 3 bases from V and 2 bases from J, with 7 bases between. Germline V gene lookup returns CDR1 SNHLY and CDR2 FYNNEI. This chain's CDR3 is CASSDRPNTGELFF. DNA for the CDR3: TGTGCCAGCAGTGACAGGCCAAACACCGGGGAGCTGTTTTTT.

V is TRBV7-4 and J is TRBJ1-3, with 7 bases lining up with TRBD1. Germline V gives CDR1 SGHVT, CDR2 SQSDAQ. The CDR3 contains 16 residues. V lost 5 bases, J lost 4 bases, and 11 bases stayed unmatched. The CDR3 DNA reads TGTGCCAGCAGCGAAAGAATGACAGGGTGCGGAAACACCATATATTTT. Translated: CASSERMTGCGNTIYF.

The CDR3 protein is CASSQTGFRGYTF. CDR3 DNA sequence: TGTGCCAGCAGCCAGACAGGGTTTCGTGGCTACACCTTC. The chain combines TRBV11-1 with TRBJ1-2; 7 bases map to TRBD1. Germline CDR1 is SGHAT and CDR2 is FQDESV (reference sequence). J lost 7 bases, V lost 5 bases, and 7 bases had no gene match. The CDR3 runs to 13 residues. The whole variable domain, filled in from reference TRBV11-1 and TRBJ1-2, reads EAEVAQSPRYKITEKSQAVAFWCDPISGHATLYWYRQILGQGPELLVQFQDESVVDDSQLPKDRFSAERLKGVDSTLKIQPAELGDSAMYLCASSQTGFRGYTFGSGTRLTVV.

This clone was observed once. V gene TRBV5-1 combines with J gene TRBJ2-7; tentatively, D is TRBD1 (5 bases). From germline, CDR1 is SGHRS and CDR2 YFSETQ. This CDR3 region has 15 residues. Trimming removed 3 bases at V and 1 base at J, with 14 bases between. The CDR3 loop reads CASSWTTDSSYEQYF. The CDR3 DNA reads TGCGCCAGCAGCTGGACAACTGACAGTTCCTACGAGCAGTACTTC.

The V call is TRBV2, the J call TRBJ1-6, with no clear D. V was pared by 6 bases and J by 7 bases, with 7 bases between. Germline CDR1 is SNHLY and CDR2 is FYNNEI. The CDR3 loop spans 12 amino acids. The CDR3 bases are TGTGCCAGCAGGCAGGAAAATTCACCCCTCCACTTT. Its translation is CASRQENSPLHF.

The V call is TRBV20-1, the J call TRBJ2-3, with a possible D match to TRBD1 (6 bases). V lost 6 bases and J lost 8, with 12 bases in between. From germline, CDR1 is DFQATT and CDR2 SNEGSKA (reference sequence). The CDR3 loop spans 11 amino acids. The CDR3 is CSAPQGPTQYF. The CDR3 nucleotides read TGCAGTGCGCCTCAGGGGCCTACGCAGTATTTT.

The gene calls are TRBV11-3 and TRBJ1-4, with TRBD1 matching 8 bases. The germline V gene has CDR1 SGHNT and CDR2 YENEEA. V dropped 5 bases and J dropped 4; count of bases not matched to a gene: 3. The CDR3 contains 14 residues. The CDR3 loop reads CASSQGARNEKLFF. Here the CDR3 DNA reads TGTGCCAGCAGCCAGGGGGCGCGTAATGAAAAACTGTTTTTT.

The chain carries TRBV5-1 and TRBJ1-1; 9 nucleotides line up with TRBD1. CDR1 SGHRS and CDR2 YFSETQ come from the germline V gene. There are 14 residues in the CDR3. After removal of 4 bases from V and 3 bases from J, the junction contained 4 bases not matched to a gene. The CDR3 loop reads CASSQQGAHTEAFF. The CDR3 DNA reads as TGCGCCAGCAGCCAACAGGGGGCGCACACTGAAGCTTTCTTT.

The gene calls are TRBV7-9 and TRBJ1-2, with 7 nucleotides matching TRBD1. The V and J ends lost 5 bases and 8 bases, in that order; junction bases with no gene match: 2. The CDR3 loop spans 11 amino acids. Germline lookup yields CDR1 SEHNR and CDR2 FQNEAQ (reference sequence). CDR3 loop: CASSKQGGYTF. The DNA for the CDR3 is TGTGCCAGCAGCAAACAGGGGGGCTACACCTTC.